This TCR beta chain is from a study of blood T cell repertoires in COVID-19. Study overall: COVID-19 samples from acute and convalescent phases originated in the United States, Italy and Spain. T cells, B-cell-depleted T cells, or PBMCs provided the cDNA or gDNA that served as material.

Original handling: Nucleated cell counts were estimated from reference gene primer amplification. TCRdb's table, derived via immunoSEQ multiplex PCR, lists solely in-frame clones and lacks some. That table is the source of V, J and clone size, and D and trimming were worked out from the DNA. The profile shows nearly 250,000 clones, about 83% of them singletons. This TCR came from a woman aged 45-59 years who had recovered from COVID-19. The sequencing input was PBMCs or T cells enriched from blood (not recorded which).

The CDR3 DNA is TGTGCCAGCAGCTCGCAGGGGGCGCGGACTGAAGCTTTCTTT. Translation gives CASSSQGARTEAFF. The chain combines TRBV7-9 with TRBJ1-1, with 8 positions matching TRBD1. CDR1 SEHNR and CDR2 FQNEAQ come from the germline V gene (reference sequence). Losses at the gene ends were 4 bases for V and 5 bases for J; bases not matched to a gene: 6. The CDR3 extends over 14 amino acids.